The 31 T cell receptor beta chains below come from one sample, sequenced in a study of T-cell reconstitution after alpha-beta-depleted transplantation in children. Preparation of the TCRbeta library was carried out with unique molecular identifiers. TCRdb ran MiXCR on the PCR reads and lists one entry per CDR3 protein. The repertoire holds around 580,000 distinct CDR3 sequences, with 25% to 30% as singletons. This material consisted of PBMCs, taken before TCRalphabeta/CD19-depleted stem cell transplant. The receptors were gathered from a boy under three years old with Wiskott-Aldrich syndrome, due to receive a stem cell transplant.

CDR3 protein: CASRPSGGTDTQYF. The CDR3 nucleotides read TGCGCCAGCCGCCCCAGCGGGGGCACAGATACGCAGTATTTT. The gene calls are TRBV10-2 and TRBJ2-3, with TRBD2 matching 7 bases. CDR1 is WSHSY and CDR2 is SAAADI in the germline V gene. V shed 8 bases and J 1 base; nucleotides not matched to a gene: 6. CDR3 length equals 14 residues.

The V and J genes are TRBV5-1 and TRBJ2-3, with 8 bases identical to TRBD2. With V trimmed by 0 bases and J by 1 base, 4 bases remained unmatched. Germline CDR1 is SGHRS and CDR2 is YFSETQ. The CDR3 runs 16 residues. CDR3: CASSLDEAGGTDTQYF. In DNA form, the CDR3 reads TGCGCCAGCAGCTTGGATGAAGCGGGAGGCACAGATACGCAGTATTTT.

The chain recombines TRBV20-1 with TRBJ2-5; D is perhaps TRBD2 (6 bases). The CDR3 sequence is 11 residues long. CDR1 and CDR2 from the germline V gene are DFQATT and SNEGSKA (reference sequence). Between the trimmed V and J ends, which lost 7 bases and 5 bases, there was a span of 11 bases. The CDR3 region is CSVSGVETQYF. CDR3 DNA: TGCAGTGTATCGGGAGTGGAGACCCAGTACTTC.

The chain has TRBV6-2 or TRBV6-3 and TRBJ2-7; either TRBD1 or TRBD2 may fit D (6 bases each). The CDR3 runs 17 residues. Trimming cost V 5 bases and J 2 bases, with 22 bases left between them. Germline CDR1 is MNHEY and CDR2 is SVGEGT. Here the CDR3 reads CASSKYRPGAMPYEQYF. As DNA, the CDR3 is TGTGCCAGCAGTAAATATCGTCCGGGGGCCATGCCCTACGAGCAGTACTTC.

This clonotype occurred a few times. The V call is TRBV29-1, the J call TRBJ2-7, with 9 bases aligning to TRBD2. The ends lost 4 bases at V and 2 bases at J; junction bases unmatched: 6. Per the germline V gene, CDR1 is SQVTM and CDR2 is ANQGSEA. The CDR3 is made up of 14 amino acids. This CDR3 is CSVAPAGGPYEQYF. The CDR3 DNA reads as TGCAGCGTTGCCCCAGCGGGAGGACCCTACGAGCAGTACTTC.

This clonotype was counted a few times. The rearrangement joins TRBV20-1 to TRBJ2-3; perhaps TRBD2 as D (6 bases). The germline CDR1 and CDR2 sequences are DFQATT and SNEGSKA (reference sequence). V lost 3 bases and J lost 4, with 14 bases in between. The CDR3 has 14 residues. The CDR3 loop reads CSASLQAGPDTQYF. CDR3 nucleotides: TGCAGTGCTAGTCTCCAGGCGGGACCAGATACGCAGTATTTT.

The chain recombines TRBV15 with TRBJ2-3, with 8 bases fitting TRBD2. The CDR3 loop spans 16 amino acids. V gave up 1 base and J gave up 4 bases; unmatched junction bases: 7. Germline assignment: CDR1 LNHNV and CDR2 YYDKDF (reference sequence). CDR3 residues: CATSRGPSGSADTQYF. As DNA, the CDR3 is TGTGCCACCAGCAGAGGACCCAGCGGGAGCGCAGATACGCAGTATTTT.

This chain links TRBV15 with TRBJ2-4, with D unclear. From germline, CDR1 is LNHNV and CDR2 YYDKDF (reference sequence). The CDR3 is 13 amino acids. V was trimmed by 4 bases and J by 5 bases, leaving 9 bases between them. The CDR3 loop reads CATSNAFQNIQYF. CDR3 bases: TGTGCCACCAGCAACGCGTTCCAAAACATTCAGTACTTC.

The chain combines TRBV29-1 with TRBJ2-7; D possibly matches TRBD1 or TRBD2 (5 bases each). V was clipped by 5 bases and J by 2 bases, with 13 bases between them. Germline loops: CDR1 SQVTM, CDR2 ANQGSEA. This CDR3 spans 13 amino acids. The CDR3 loop reads CSVRRDGTYEQYF. The CDR3 bases are TGCAGCGTTCGCAGGGACGGTACCTACGAGCAGTACTTC.

The gene calls are TRBV27 and TRBJ2-7, with unresolved D. CDR1 and CDR2 (germline): MNHEY, SMNVEV (reference sequence). V was trimmed by 5 bases and J by 4 bases, leaving 12 bases between them. CDR3 length equals 13 residues. The CDR3 reads CASSPLGSYEQYF. DNA of the CDR3: TGTGCCAGCAGTCCCCTTGGTTCTTACGAGCAGTACTTC.

This clonotype has a handful of counts. The chain is built from TRBV2 and TRBJ2-1; D possibly uses TRBD1 or TRBD2 (5 bases each). With 5 bases removed from V and 13 bases from J, the gap between germline ends came to 21 bases. The CDR3 runs to 14 residues. CDR1 and CDR2 (germline): SNHLY, FYNNEI. The CDR3 loop reads CASSINHQGARQFF. The CDR3 nucleotides are TGTGCCAGCAGTATTAACCATCAGGGAGCCCGTCAGTTCTTC.

The chain employs TRBV3-1 and TRBJ1-2; D is undetermined. V was trimmed by 1 base and J by 8 bases, leaving 17 bases between them. The CDR3 length is 15 residues. The germline V gene encodes CDR1 LGHDT and CDR2 YNNKEL (reference sequence). The CDR3 is CASSQAIGIRVGYTF. The CDR3 bases are TGTGCCAGCAGCCAAGCGATCGGCATCCGGGTCGGCTACACCTTC. Complete variable domain (other parts from reference TRBV3-1 and TRBJ1-2): DTAVSQTPKYLVTQMGNDKSIKCEQNLGHDTMYWYKQDSKKFLKIMFSYNNKELIINETVPNRFSPKSPDKAHLNLHINSLELGDSAVYFCASSQAIGIRVGYTFGSGTRLTVV.

This clonotype appeared a few times. This chain uses TRBV5-1 with TRBJ2-1; 11 bases match TRBD2. In germline, CDR1 is SGHRS, CDR2 YFSETQ. J was trimmed by 5 bases and V by 0 bases; bases with no gene match: 1. CDR3 size: 15 residues. The CDR3 is CASSLVSGRDNEQFF. The DNA for the CDR3 is TGCGCCAGCAGCTTGGTTAGCGGGAGGGACAATGAGCAGTTCTTC.

This clonotype showed up just once. The chain uses TRBV20-1 and TRBJ1-4; TRBD1 might be the D (5 bases). The CDR3 is 16 amino acids. CDR1 is DFQATT and CDR2 is SNEGSKA in the germline V gene (reference sequence). V lost 0 bases to trimming and J lost 0 bases, with 11 bases between them. This CDR3 is CSARDFVGATNEKLFF. DNA of the CDR3: TGCAGTGCTAGAGATTTTGTGGGGGCAACTAATGAAAAACTGTTTTTT.

The gene calls are TRBV28 and TRBJ2-1; 9 nucleotides match TRBD1. This CDR3 is 15 amino acids long. The V segment lost 6 bases and the J segment 10 bases; nucleotides outside the gene matches: 13. Germline loops: CDR1 MDHEN, CDR2 SYDVKM. The CDR3 nucleotides read TGTGCCAGCAGAGAGACAAGGACAGGGGAAGACGAGCAGTTCTTC. It codes for CASRETRTGEDEQFF.

V usage is TRBV5-5 and J usage is TRBJ2-1, with 12 bases fitting TRBD2. V dropped 4 bases and J dropped 7; count of bases not matched to a gene: 6. Germline-derived CDR1 and CDR2 are SGHKS and YYEKEE (reference sequence). The CDR3 contains 15 residues. For the CDR3, the DNA is TGTGCCAGCAGCCAGAGTGGACTAGCGGGAAATGAGCAGTTCTTC. Its protein is CASSQSGLAGNEQFF.

V and J are TRBV20-1 and TRBJ1-1; D gene ambiguous. Germline V gene data show CDR1 as DFQATT and CDR2 as SNEGSKA (reference sequence). The CDR3 spans 14 residues. The ends were cut back, 2 bases at V and 4 bases at J, with 14 bases in the middle. The CDR3 sequence: CSARTVGGPTEAFF. CDR3 DNA sequence: TGCAGTGCTAGAACGGTCGGAGGACCCACTGAAGCTTTCTTT.

The chain recombines TRBV7-3 with TRBJ2-7; D call uncertain. Deletions cut 4 bases from V and 7 bases from J, with 14 bases between. The CDR3 covers 13 residues. Germline loops: CDR1 SGHTA, CDR2 FQGTGA. The CDR3: CASSSEDDGEQYF. The DNA for the CDR3 is TGTGCCAGCAGCTCAGAGGACGATGGGGAGCAGTACTTC.

The rearrangement uses TRBV27 and TRBJ2-3; 7 bases are shared with TRBD2. This CDR3 has 13 amino acids. Germline V gene data show CDR1 as MNHEY and CDR2 as SMNVEV (reference sequence). V shed 6 bases and J 2 bases; nucleotides not matched to a gene: 2. The CDR3 nucleotides are TGTGCCAGCAGCGCGGGGGACACAGATACGCAGTATTTT. Protein sequence: CASSAGDTDTQYF.

This clonotype was counted a few times. The chain carries TRBV6-5 and TRBJ2-1; TRBD2 aligns across 10 bases. The CDR3 spans 16 residues. Germline V gene lookup returns CDR1 MNHEY and CDR2 SVGAGI. Trimming cost V 0 bases and J 6 bases; bases outside gene matches: 5. CDR3 sequence reads: CASSYSPSGSGNEQFF. The CDR3 bases are TGTGCCAGCAGTTACTCTCCTAGCGGGAGTGGCAATGAGCAGTTCTTC.

The chain is built from TRBV5-1 and TRBJ2-2; D is undetermined. Germline-derived CDR1 and CDR2 are SGHRS and YFSETQ. The ends were cut back, 1 base at V and 3 bases at J, with 10 bases in the middle. CDR3 length: 15 amino acids. DNA for the CDR3: TGCGCCAGCAGCTTGATTGTGAGGTACACCGGGGAGCTGTTTTTT. Its translation: CASSLIVRYTGELFF.

The V gene is TRBV4-2, the J gene TRBJ2-1; TRBD2 aligns across 10 bases. CDR3 size: 16 residues. V dropped 4 bases and J dropped 4; count of bases not matched to a gene: 7. Germline loops: CDR1 LGHNA, CDR2 YNFKEQ. This chain's CDR3 is CASSPVLAGVYNEQFF. DNA for the CDR3: TGTGCCAGCAGCCCTGTTCTAGCGGGAGTTTACAATGAGCAGTTCTTC.

This clonotype was counted between two and nine times. The chain joins TRBV5-1 to TRBJ2-7, with 9 bases aligning to TRBD2. The CDR3 has 16 amino acids. Germline-derived CDR1 and CDR2 are SGHRS and YFSETQ. Losses at the gene ends were 4 bases for V and 2 bases for J; bases not matched to a gene: 10. The CDR3 protein is CASSLVPSGTTYEQYF. The CDR3 nucleotides are TGCGCCAGCAGCCTGGTGCCTAGCGGGACGACCTACGAGCAGTACTTC.

The table lists this clonotype with a few counts. This chain joins TRBV5-1 and TRBJ2-3, with D maybe TRBD2 (6 bases). This CDR3 region has 15 residues. V was pared by 1 base and J by 6 bases, with 15 bases between. The V gene's germline CDR1 is SGHRS and CDR2 YFSETQ. The CDR3 reads CASSLIGGAWDTQYF. CDR3 coding DNA: TGCGCCAGCAGCTTGATCGGGGGAGCTTGGGATACGCAGTATTTT. Looking up the rest from reference TRBV5-1 and TRBJ2-3 gives the full variable domain: KAGVTQTPRYLIKTRGQQVTLSCSPISGHRSVSWYQQTPGQGLQFLFEYFSETQRNKGNFPGRFSGRQFSNSRSEMNVSTLELGDSALYLCASSLIGGAWDTQYFGPGTRLTVL.

This clonotype was picked up one time. V usage is TRBV20-1 and J usage is TRBJ1-1; D is ambiguous. With 4 bases removed from V and 3 bases from J, the gap between germline ends came to 9 bases. In germline, CDR1 is DFQATT, CDR2 SNEGSKA (reference sequence). This CDR3 is 12 amino acids long. Written as DNA, the CDR3 is TGCAGTGCTAAACAGTGGGACACTGAAGCTTTCTTT. Protein product: CSAKQWDTEAFF.

The chain uses TRBV20-1 and TRBJ1-4; a weak D match, TRBD1 (5 bases). Germline assignment: CDR1 DFQATT and CDR2 SNEGSKA (reference sequence). Trimming cost V 6 bases and J 3 bases, with 8 bases left between them. The CDR3 is made up of 12 amino acids. CDR3 amino acids: CSAGRPNEKLFF. In DNA form, the CDR3 reads TGCAGTGCGGGGCGTCCTAATGAAAAACTGTTTTTT.

This clonotype was counted between two and nine times. The rearrangement links TRBV10-3 to TRBJ2-1; 10 nucleotides line up with TRBD1. The V and J ends lost 6 bases and 3 bases, in that order; junction bases with no gene match: 5. Germline V lookup: CDR1 ENHRY, CDR2 SYGVKD. CDR3 size: 15 residues. CDR3 residues: CAIRSGTGDYNEQFF. DNA for the CDR3: TGTGCCATCAGGTCCGGGACAGGGGACTACAATGAGCAGTTCTTC.

The chain uses TRBV6-1 and TRBJ2-5; 8 bases line up with TRBD1. The V gene end was trimmed by 1 base and the J gene end by 6 bases; junction bases not matched to a gene: 7. Germline CDR1 reads MNHNS; CDR2 reads SASEGT. The CDR3 length is 15 residues. The CDR3 bases are TGTGCCAGCAGTGAAGATCCCAGGGGGCAGAAGACCCAGTACTTC. Translation gives CASSEDPRGQKTQYF.

The chain carries TRBV19 and TRBJ1-1; D might be TRBD1 (5 bases). Between the trimmed V and J ends, which lost 6 bases and 1 base, there was a span of 9 bases. CDR3 length: 13 residues. Germline V gene sequence: CDR1 LNHDA, CDR2 SQIVND (reference sequence). The CDR3 loop is CASRGRWNTEAFF. The CDR3 nucleotides read TGTGCCAGTAGGGGACGGTGGAACACTGAAGCTTTCTTT.

This clonotype was observed once. The V gene is TRBV5-1, the J gene TRBJ2-5, with 10 bases aligning to TRBD1. CDR1 is SGHRS and CDR2 is YFSETQ in the germline V gene. Trimming cost V 0 bases and J 2 bases; bases outside gene matches: 1. CDR3 length equals 15 residues. DNA for the CDR3: TGCGCCAGCAGCTTGGAGGGACAGGGGCAAGAGACCCAGTACTTC. Its translation is CASSLEGQGQETQYF.

V gene TRBV29-1 combines with J gene TRBJ2-7, with D possibly TRBD1 on 6 matching bases. Germline V gives CDR1 SQVTM, CDR2 ANQGSEA. This CDR3 has 13 amino acids. The germline V and J ends were trimmed by 4 bases and 0 bases, with 10 bases remaining between them. For the CDR3, the DNA is TGCAGCGTTGCAGGGGTTCTCTCCTACGAGCAGTACTTC. Its translation is CSVAGVLSYEQYF.